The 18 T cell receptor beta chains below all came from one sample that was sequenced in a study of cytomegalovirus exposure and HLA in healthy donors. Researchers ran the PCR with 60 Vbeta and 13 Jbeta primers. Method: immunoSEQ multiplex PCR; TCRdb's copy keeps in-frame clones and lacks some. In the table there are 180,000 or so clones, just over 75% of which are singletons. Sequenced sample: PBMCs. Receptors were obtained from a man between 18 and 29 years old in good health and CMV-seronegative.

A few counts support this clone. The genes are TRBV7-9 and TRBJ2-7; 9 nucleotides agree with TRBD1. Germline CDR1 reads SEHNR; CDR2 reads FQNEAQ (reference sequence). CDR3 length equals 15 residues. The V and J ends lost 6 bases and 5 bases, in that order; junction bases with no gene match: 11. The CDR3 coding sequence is TGTGCCAGCAGTCCTCCGGGACAGGGAGGCCACGAGCAGTACTTC. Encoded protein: CASSPPGQGGHEQYF.

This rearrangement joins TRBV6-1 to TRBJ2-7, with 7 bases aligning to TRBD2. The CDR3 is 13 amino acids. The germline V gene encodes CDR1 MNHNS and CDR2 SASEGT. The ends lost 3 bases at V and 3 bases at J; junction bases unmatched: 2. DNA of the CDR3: TGTGCCAGCAGTGAGACTAGCTTCTACGAGCAGTACTTC. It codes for CASSETSFYEQYF.

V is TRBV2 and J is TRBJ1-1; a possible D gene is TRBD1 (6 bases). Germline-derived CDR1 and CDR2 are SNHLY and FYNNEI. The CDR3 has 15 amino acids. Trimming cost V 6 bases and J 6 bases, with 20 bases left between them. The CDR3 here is CASRQAQGWAAEAFF. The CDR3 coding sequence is TGTGCCAGCAGGCAAGCACAGGGCTGGGCGGCTGAAGCTTTCTTT.

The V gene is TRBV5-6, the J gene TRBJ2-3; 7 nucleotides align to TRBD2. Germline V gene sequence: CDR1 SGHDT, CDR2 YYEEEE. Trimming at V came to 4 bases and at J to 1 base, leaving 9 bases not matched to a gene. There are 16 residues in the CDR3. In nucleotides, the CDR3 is TGTGCCAGCAGCATGGGGGGACTATACGGCACAGATACGCAGTATTTT. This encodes CASSMGGLYGTDTQYF.

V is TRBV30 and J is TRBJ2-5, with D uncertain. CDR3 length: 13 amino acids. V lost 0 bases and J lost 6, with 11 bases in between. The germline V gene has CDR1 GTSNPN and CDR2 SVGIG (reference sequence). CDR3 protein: CAWSVSSKKTQYF. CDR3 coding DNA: TGTGCCTGGAGTGTGTCGAGCAAGAAGACCCAGTACTTC.

The CDR3 sequence is CASSRQGYTGKDEQYF. In DNA form, the CDR3 reads TGTGCCAGCAGCCGCCAAGGGTATACAGGGAAGGACGAGCAGTACTTC. J is TRBJ2-7 and V is TRBV13; TRBD1 might be the D (6 bases). The CDR3 is 16 residues long. V was shortened by 5 bases and J by 5 bases, with 22 bases between the two germline ends. The germline CDR1 and CDR2 sequences are PRHDT and FYEKMQ (reference sequence).

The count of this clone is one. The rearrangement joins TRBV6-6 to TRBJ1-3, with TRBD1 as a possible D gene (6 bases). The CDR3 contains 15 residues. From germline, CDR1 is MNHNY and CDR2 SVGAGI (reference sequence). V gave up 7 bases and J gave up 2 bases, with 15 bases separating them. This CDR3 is CASTREGVTGNTIYF. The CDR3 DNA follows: TGTGCCAGCACTAGGGAGGGGGTTACTGGAAACACCATATATTTT.

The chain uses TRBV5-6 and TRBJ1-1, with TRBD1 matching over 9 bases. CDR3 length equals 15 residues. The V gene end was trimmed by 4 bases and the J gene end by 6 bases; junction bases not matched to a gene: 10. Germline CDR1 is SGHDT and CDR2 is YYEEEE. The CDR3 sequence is CASSAWDRVGPEAFF. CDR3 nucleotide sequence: TGTGCCAGCAGCGCTTGGGACAGGGTGGGTCCTGAAGCTTTCTTT.

For the CDR3, the DNA is TGTGCCAGCAGCCCGGCGGGGGCACCACACAGGGAGCTGTTTTTT. Residues: CASSPAGAPHRELFF. The rearrangement links TRBV6-5 to TRBJ2-2; maybe TRBD2 (7 bases). V gave up 6 bases and J gave up 9 bases, with 20 bases separating them. The CDR3 totals 15 residues. Germline V gene data show CDR1 as MNHEY and CDR2 as SVGAGI.

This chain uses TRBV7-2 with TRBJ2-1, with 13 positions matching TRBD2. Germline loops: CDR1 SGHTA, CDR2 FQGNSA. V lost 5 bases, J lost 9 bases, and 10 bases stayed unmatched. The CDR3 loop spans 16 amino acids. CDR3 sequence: CASSTMPGLAGSEQFF. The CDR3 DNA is TGTGCCAGCAGCACAATGCCGGGACTAGCGGGATCTGAGCAGTTCTTC.

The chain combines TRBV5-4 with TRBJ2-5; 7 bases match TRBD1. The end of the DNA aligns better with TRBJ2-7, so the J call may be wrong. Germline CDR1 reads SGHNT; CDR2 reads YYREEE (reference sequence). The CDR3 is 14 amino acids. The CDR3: CASSLRDSSYEQYF. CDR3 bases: TGTGCCAGCAGCTTGCGGGACAGCTCCTACGAGCAGTACTTC.

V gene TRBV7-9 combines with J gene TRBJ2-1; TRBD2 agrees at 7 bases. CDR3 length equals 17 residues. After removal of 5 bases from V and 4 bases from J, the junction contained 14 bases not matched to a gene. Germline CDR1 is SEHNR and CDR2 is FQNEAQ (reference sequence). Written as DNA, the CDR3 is TGTGCCAGCAGCCGGATTGGGGGGGAGGGCCGATACAATGAGCAGTTCTTC. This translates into CASSRIGGEGRYNEQFF.

The CDR3 DNA reads TGTGCCAGCAGTCCGGATAGCCCTCTTTATGGCTACACCTTC. Protein: CASSPDSPLYGYTF. V usage is TRBV27 and J usage is TRBJ1-2; no clear D gene. The CDR3 covers 14 residues. From germline, CDR1 is MNHEY and CDR2 SMNVEV (reference sequence). The V end was cut by 5 bases, the J end by 5 bases, with 15 bases between.

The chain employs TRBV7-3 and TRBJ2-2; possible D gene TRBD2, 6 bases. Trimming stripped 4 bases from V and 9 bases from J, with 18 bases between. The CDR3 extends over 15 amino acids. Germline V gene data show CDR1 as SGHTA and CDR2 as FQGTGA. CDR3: CASSSRLAVGRELFF. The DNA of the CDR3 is TGTGCCAGCAGCTCACGGTTAGCGGTAGGCCGGGAGCTGTTTTTT.

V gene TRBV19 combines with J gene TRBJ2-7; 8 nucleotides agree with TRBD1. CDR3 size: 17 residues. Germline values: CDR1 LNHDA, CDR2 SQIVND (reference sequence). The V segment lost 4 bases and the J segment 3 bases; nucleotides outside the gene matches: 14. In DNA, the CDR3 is TGTGCCAGTAGTAAAAAGGGACAGGCAACAACCATCTACGAGCAGTACTTC. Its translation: CASSKKGQATTIYEQYF.

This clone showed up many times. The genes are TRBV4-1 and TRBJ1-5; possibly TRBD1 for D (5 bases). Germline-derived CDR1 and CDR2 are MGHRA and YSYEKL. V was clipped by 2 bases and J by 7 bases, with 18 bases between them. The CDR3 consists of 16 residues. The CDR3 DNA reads TGCGCCAGCAGCCAACAGGCATGGGGGGACGGACAGCCCCAGCATTTT. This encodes CASSQQAWGDGQPQHF.

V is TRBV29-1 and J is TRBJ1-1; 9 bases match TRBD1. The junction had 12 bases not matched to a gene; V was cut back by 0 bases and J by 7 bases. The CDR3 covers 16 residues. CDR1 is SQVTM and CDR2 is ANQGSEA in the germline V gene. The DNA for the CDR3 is TGCAGCGTTGAAGATAGGACAGGGGAGAGGATAGTTGAAGCTTTCTTT. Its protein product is CSVEDRTGERIVEAFF.

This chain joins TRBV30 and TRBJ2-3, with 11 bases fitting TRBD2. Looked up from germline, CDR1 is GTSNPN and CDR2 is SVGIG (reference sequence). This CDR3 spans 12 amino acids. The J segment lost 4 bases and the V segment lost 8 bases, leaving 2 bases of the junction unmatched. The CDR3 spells CAVAGGADTQYF. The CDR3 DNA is TGTGCCGTAGCGGGGGGGGCAGATACGCAGTATTTT.